The 14 T cell receptor beta chains below come from one sample, sequenced in a study of T-cell memory formation after mild COVID-19. In TCRdb, the 5' RACE reads were re-called with MiXCR into one record per CDR3 protein. Of about 270,000 distinct CDR3 sequences listed, around 15% are singletons. Source material: PBMCs or a T cell subset sorted from them (not recorded which). The receptors derive from a man aged 18 to 29 who had mild COVID-19 (a few samples of this study predate the infection). Cell type and time point are not known.

In this sample, this clonotype turned up many times. The rearrangement uses TRBV25-1 and TRBJ1-4; 9 bases line up with TRBD1. The germline V gene encodes CDR1 MGHDK and CDR2 SYGVNS. The CDR3 consists of 14 residues. Trimming at V came to 4 bases and at J to 7 bases, leaving 4 bases not matched to a gene. This chain's CDR3 is CASSGDREVEKLFF. Here the CDR3 DNA reads TGTGCCAGCAGTGGGGACAGGGAGGTTGAAAAACTGTTTTTT.

In DNA form, the CDR3 reads TGTGCCAGCAGTCAACCACCGGGGCTCTCTGGAAACACCATATATTTT. It encodes CASSQPPGLSGNTIYF. The chain recombines TRBV6-5 with TRBJ1-3; perhaps TRBD1 as D (5 bases). Germline CDR1 and CDR2: MNHEY and SVGAGI. V dropped 5 bases and J dropped 0 bases, with 14 bases sitting between them. This CDR3 is 16 amino acids long.

The chain employs TRBV5-1 and TRBJ2-1, with a tentative D call TRBD2 (6 bases). The CDR3 is 14 residues long. The V end lost 3 bases, the J end lost 8 bases, and 15 bases lay between the germline ends. Germline V gene lookup returns CDR1 SGHRS and CDR2 YFSETQ. This chain's CDR3 is CASSSGLLRDEQFF. CDR3 coding DNA: TGCGCCAGCAGCTCGGGACTCCTAAGGGATGAGCAGTTCTTC.

V gene TRBV7-9 combines with J gene TRBJ1-6, with D unresolved. This CDR3 is 15 amino acids long. V was trimmed by 5 bases and J by 0 bases, leaving 8 bases between them. Germline CDR1 reads SEHNR; CDR2 reads FQNEAQ (reference sequence). CDR3 amino acids: CASSDLSSYNSPLHF. Here the CDR3 DNA reads TGTGCCAGCAGCGACCTGAGCTCCTATAATTCACCCCTCCACTTT.

This clonotype was observed a few times. This chain links TRBV5-1 with TRBJ2-2; D is uncertain. The V end lost 0 bases, the J end lost 2 bases, and 11 bases lay between the germline ends. This CDR3 comprises 16 residues. Germline CDR1 and CDR2: SGHRS and YFSETQ. In DNA form, the CDR3 reads TGCGCCAGCAGCTTGGGGGCCCTGGCAAACACCGGGGAGCTGTTTTTT. It codes for CASSLGALANTGELFF.

This chain uses TRBV5-1 with TRBJ2-7; 10 bases line up with TRBD2. Germline CDR1 SGHRS, CDR2 YFSETQ. V was clipped by 1 base and J by 3 bases; unmatched bases: 4. The length of the CDR3 is 15 residues. CDR3: CASSLTASGGYEQYV. The CDR3 nucleotides read TGCGCCAGCAGCTTGACGGCTAGCGGGGGCTACGAGCAGTACGTC.

This rearrangement joins TRBV28 to TRBJ2-7; D perhaps matches TRBD2 (5 bases). Germline CDR1 MDHEN, CDR2 SYDVKM. Trimming cost V 5 bases and J 5 bases, with 10 bases left between them. The CDR3 covers 12 residues. The CDR3 DNA reads as TGTGCCAGCAGTCCCCGGGATGACGAGCAGTACGTC. Translation gives CASSPRDDEQYV.

This clonotype was seen a few times. V usage is TRBV4-1 and J usage is TRBJ1-5, with D hard to call. Germline CDR1 is MGHRA and CDR2 is YSYEKL. This CDR3 spans 13 amino acids. The V end lost 8 bases, the J end lost 2 bases, and 10 bases lay between the germline ends. DNA for the CDR3: TGCGCCAGCGGAACCTTTGGCAATCAGCCCCAGCATTTT. It encodes CASGTFGNQPQHF.

This clonotype was counted between two and nine times. The gene calls are TRBV7-3 and TRBJ2-3; 8 bases agree with TRBD2. CDR1 is SGHTA and CDR2 is FQGTGA in the germline V gene. The J segment lost 1 base and the V segment lost 5 bases, leaving 5 bases of the junction unmatched. The CDR3 covers 15 residues. The CDR3, as DNA: TGTGCCAGCAGCCCGGGGGGGGATCGCACAGATACGCAGTATTTT. Residues: CASSPGGDRTDTQYF.

The chain uses TRBV4-2 and TRBJ2-5, with D tentatively TRBD1 (6 bases). The CDR3 loop spans 12 amino acids. V lost 6 bases and J 9 bases, leaving 14 bases between the germline ends. The germline V gene encodes CDR1 LGHNA and CDR2 YNFKEQ. The CDR3 loop reads CASSRNKGAQYF. The CDR3 DNA follows: TGTGCCAGCAGTCGTAATAAGGGGGCCCAGTACTTC.

The chain links TRBV7-2 to TRBJ2-1; tentative D call: TRBD1 (5 bases). Germline V gene data show CDR1 as SGHTA and CDR2 as FQGNSA. Trimming left V 3 bases short and J 1 base short, with 7 bases between. This CDR3 comprises 14 residues. CDR3 coding DNA: TGTGCCAGCAGCTTTAGACAGTCCTACAATGAGCAGTTCTTC. Translation: CASSFRQSYNEQFF.

This clonotype occurred a few times. In DNA form, the CDR3 reads TGTGCCAGCAGACCAGACAGGGGGAGCACAGATACGCAGTATTTT. Encoded protein: CASRPDRGSTDTQYF. The V gene is TRBV7-6, the J gene TRBJ2-3, with 9 bases aligning to TRBD1. The CDR3 totals 15 residues. J was trimmed by 0 bases and V by 6 bases; bases with no gene match: 4. Per the germline V gene, CDR1 is SGHVS and CDR2 is FNYEAQ.

V is TRBV4-3 and J is TRBJ2-3; 13 positions agree with TRBD2. This CDR3 spans 16 amino acids. Germline lookup yields CDR1 LGHNA and CDR2 YSLEER. Germline trimming cut 0 bases from V and 8 bases from J; bases unmatched to any gene: 5. CDR3 in DNA: TGCGCCAGCAGCCAAGAGGGGGGACTAGCGGGGTCTACGCAGTATTTT. Encoded protein: CASSQEGGLAGSTQYF.

For this clonotype: This may come from a read error, since a much larger clone is one base off. The V call is TRBV5-5, the J call TRBJ2-7, with 11 bases that match TRBD1. Per the germline V gene, CDR1 is SGHKS and CDR2 is YYEKEE (reference sequence). The CDR3 covers 13 residues. After removal of 4 bases from V and 6 bases from J, the junction contained 3 bases not matched to a gene. In DNA, the CDR3 is TGTGCCAGCAGCCGGGACAGGGGGGGCGAGCAGTACTTC. It is translated as CASSRDRGGEQYF.